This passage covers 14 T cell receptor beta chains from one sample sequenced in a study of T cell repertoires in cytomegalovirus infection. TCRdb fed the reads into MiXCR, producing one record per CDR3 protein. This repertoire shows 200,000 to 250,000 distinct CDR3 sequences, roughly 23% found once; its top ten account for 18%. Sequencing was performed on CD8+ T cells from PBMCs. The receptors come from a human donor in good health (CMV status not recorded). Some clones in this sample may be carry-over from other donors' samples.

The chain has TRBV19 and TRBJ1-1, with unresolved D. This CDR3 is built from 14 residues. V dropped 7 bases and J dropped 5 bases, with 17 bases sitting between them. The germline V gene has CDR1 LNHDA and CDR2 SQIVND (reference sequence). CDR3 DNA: TGTGCCAGTAACGATCAATGGGGTAAGACTGAAGCTTTCTTT. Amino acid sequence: CASNDQWGKTEAFF.

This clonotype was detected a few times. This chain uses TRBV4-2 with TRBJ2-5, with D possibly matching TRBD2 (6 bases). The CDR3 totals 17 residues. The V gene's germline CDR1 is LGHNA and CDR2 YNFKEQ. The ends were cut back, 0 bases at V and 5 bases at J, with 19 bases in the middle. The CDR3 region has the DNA TGTGCCAGCAGCCAAGATTTCCCGCTAGCGTTGGGGGAGACCCAGTACTTC. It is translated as CASSQDFPLALGETQYF.

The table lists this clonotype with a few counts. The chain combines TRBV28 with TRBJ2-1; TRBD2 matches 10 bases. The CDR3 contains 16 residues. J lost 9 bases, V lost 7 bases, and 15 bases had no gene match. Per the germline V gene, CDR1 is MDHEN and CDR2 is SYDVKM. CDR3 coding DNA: TGTGCCAGCAAATTGGGAGCGGGGGGGGCGTGGGTTGAGCAGTTCTTC. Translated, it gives CASKLGAGGAWVEQFF.

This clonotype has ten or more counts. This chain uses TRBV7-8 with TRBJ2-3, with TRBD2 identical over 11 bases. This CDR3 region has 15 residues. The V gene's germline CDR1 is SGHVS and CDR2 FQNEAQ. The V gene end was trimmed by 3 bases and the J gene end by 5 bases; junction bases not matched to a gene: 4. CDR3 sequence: CASSFSGGDRDTQYF. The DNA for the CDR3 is TGTGCCAGCAGCTTTAGCGGGGGGGACAGAGATACGCAGTATTTT.

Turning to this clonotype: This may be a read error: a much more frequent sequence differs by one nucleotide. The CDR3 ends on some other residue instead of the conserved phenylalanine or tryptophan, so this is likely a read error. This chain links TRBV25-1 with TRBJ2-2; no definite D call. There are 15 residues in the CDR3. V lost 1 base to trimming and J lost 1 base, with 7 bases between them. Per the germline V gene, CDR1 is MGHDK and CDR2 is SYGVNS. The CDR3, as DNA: TGTGCCAGCAGTGAATTTGTAGAGAACACCGGGGAGCTGTTTTTA. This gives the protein CASSEFVENTGELFL.

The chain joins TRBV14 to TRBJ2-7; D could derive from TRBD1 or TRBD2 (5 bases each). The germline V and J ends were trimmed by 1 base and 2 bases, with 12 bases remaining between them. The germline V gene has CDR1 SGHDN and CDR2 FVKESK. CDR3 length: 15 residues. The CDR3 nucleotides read TGTGCCAGCAGCCAAGGCCGGGACGGGGCCTACGAGCAGTACTTC. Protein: CASSQGRDGAYEQYF.

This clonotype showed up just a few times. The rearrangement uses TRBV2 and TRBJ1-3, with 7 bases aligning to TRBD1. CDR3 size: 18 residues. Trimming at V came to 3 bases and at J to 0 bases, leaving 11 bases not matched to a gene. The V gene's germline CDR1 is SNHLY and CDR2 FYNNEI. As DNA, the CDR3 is TGTGCCAGCAGTGATTCTCGGACAGGAGAGCTCTCTGGAAACACCATATATTTT. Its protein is CASSDSRTGELSGNTIYF.

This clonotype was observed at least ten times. The DNA for the CDR3 is TGTGCCAGCAGTTTGGGGGTTAGCTCCTATAATTCACCCCTCCACTTT. It yields the protein CASSLGVSSYNSPLHF. The chain links TRBV28 to TRBJ1-6; possible D gene TRBD1, 5 bases. The germline V and J ends were trimmed by 3 bases and 0 bases, with 9 bases remaining between them. Germline CDR1 and CDR2: MDHEN and SYDVKM. CDR3 size: 16 residues. The entire variable domain, with the rest obtained from reference TRBV28 and TRBJ1-6, is as follows: DVKVTQSSRYLVKRTGEKVFLECVQDMDHENMFWYRQDPGLGLRLIYFSYDVKMKEKGDIPEGYSVSREKKERFSLILESASTNQTSMYLCASSLGVSSYNSPLHFGNGTRLTVT.

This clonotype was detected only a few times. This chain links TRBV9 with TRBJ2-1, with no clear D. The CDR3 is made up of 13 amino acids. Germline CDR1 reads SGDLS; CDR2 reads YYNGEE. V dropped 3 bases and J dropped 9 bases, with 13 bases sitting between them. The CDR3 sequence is CASSEGSPAEQFF. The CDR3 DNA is TGTGCCAGCAGCGAGGGATCTCCCGCTGAGCAGTTCTTC.

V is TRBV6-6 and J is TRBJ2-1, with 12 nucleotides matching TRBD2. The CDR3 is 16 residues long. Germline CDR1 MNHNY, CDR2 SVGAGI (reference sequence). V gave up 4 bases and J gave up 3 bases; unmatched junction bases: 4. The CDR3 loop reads CASSSGLAGNYNEQFF. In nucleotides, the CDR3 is TGTGCCAGCAGTTCTGGACTAGCGGGGAACTACAATGAGCAGTTCTTC.

CDR3: CSVRRQEKETQYF. The CDR3 DNA sequence: TGCAGTGTAAGGCGCCAGGAGAAAGAGACCCAGTACTTC. This sequence joins TRBV20-1 and TRBJ2-5; D is undetermined. V lost 7 bases, J lost 3 bases, and 15 bases lay in between. CDR1 is DFQATT, CDR2 SNEGSKA, per germline (reference sequence). This CDR3 has 13 amino acids.

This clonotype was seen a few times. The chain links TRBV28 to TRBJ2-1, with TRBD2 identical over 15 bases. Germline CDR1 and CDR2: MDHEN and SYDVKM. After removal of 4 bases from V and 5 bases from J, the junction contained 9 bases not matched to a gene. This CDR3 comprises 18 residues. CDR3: CASSSWTSGGANNNEQFF. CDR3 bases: TGTGCCAGCAGTTCCTGGACTAGCGGGGGGGCCAACAACAATGAGCAGTTCTTC.

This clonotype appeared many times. DNA for the CDR3: TGTGCCAGCAGCCGAACCGGACAGGGGCAAGGGGAGCTGTTTTTT. Its protein is CASSRTGQGQGELFF. The V call is TRBV28, the J call TRBJ2-2; 9 bases align to TRBD1. The CDR3 has 15 residues. The J segment lost 8 bases and the V segment lost 6 bases, leaving 10 bases of the junction unmatched. CDR1 MDHEN and CDR2 SYDVKM come from the germline V gene.

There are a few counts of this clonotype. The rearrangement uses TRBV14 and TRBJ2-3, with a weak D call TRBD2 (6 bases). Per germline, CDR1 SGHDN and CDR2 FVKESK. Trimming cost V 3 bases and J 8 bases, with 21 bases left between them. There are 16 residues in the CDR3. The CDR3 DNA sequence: TGTGCCAGCAGCCAGAGGGCCAGTGGGAGGTCAGGTACGCAGTATTTT. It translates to CASSQRASGRSGTQYF.